The source of this T cell receptor beta chain is a study of blood T cell repertoires in COVID-19. At the level of the study: The United States, Italy and Spain provided the acute and convalescent COVID-19 samples. Sources were T cells, B-cell-depleted T cells, or PBMCs; the material itself was cDNA or gDNA.

This clone was observed many times. V gave up 4 bases and J gave up 5 bases, with 9 bases separating them. Looked up from germline, CDR1 is SGHKS and CDR2 is YYEKEE (reference sequence). The CDR3 spans 12 residues. Under the authors' procedure: Reference gene primer amplification gave nucleated cell count estimates. Assay used: immunoSEQ multiplex PCR; TCRdb lists only in-frame clones, some missing. V, J and clone size were drawn from that table, and D and trimming were deduced from the DNA. The repertoire holds 130,000 to 150,000 clones, with about 87% as singletons. What was sequenced was peripheral blood. This TCR came from a woman aged 50 to 60 with acute or convalescent COVID-19. The genes are TRBV5-5 and TRBJ1-2, with D tentatively TRBD1 (5 bases). The CDR3 nucleotides read TGTGCCAGCAGCGTACCAGGGTATGGCTACACCTTC. Its translation is CASSVPGYGYTF.